These T cell receptor beta chains were read from a single sample in a study of blood T cell repertoires in COVID-19. Generated by immunoSEQ multiplex PCR, the TCRdb table keeps only in-frame clones and is missing some. This table holds tens of thousands of clones, approximately 90% found once. Material: peripheral blood. The receptor set was obtained from a human donor in a cohort sampled during active COVID-19. CDR3s leave out the opening cysteine and the closing phenylalanine or tryptophan. Fields, in order: clone size, V gene, J gene, CDR3 protein. Clone size, where shown, is once, few, many, or a class for clones that have expanded.

clone size: NA
V gene: TRBV4-3
J gene: TRBJ1-2
CDR3 protein: ASSQPGSYGYT

clone size: NA
V gene: TRBV18
J gene: TRBJ2-5
CDR3 protein: ASSPPSQETQY

clone size: NA
V gene: TRBV7-2
J gene: TRBJ2-1
CDR3 protein: ASSAVKSSYNEQF

clone size: once
V gene: TRBV5-6
J gene: TRBJ1-2
CDR3 protein: ASSLRGEGGYT

clone size: NA
V gene: TRBV5-4
J gene: TRBJ1-2
CDR3 protein: ASSRTGLPYGYT

clone size: NA
V gene: TRBV18
J gene: TRBJ2-4
CDR3 protein: ASSPSNIQY

clone size: NA
V gene: TRBV27
J gene: TRBJ2-7
CDR3 protein: ASSLKEGYEQY

clone size: NA
V gene: TRBV5-1
J gene: TRBJ1-3
CDR3 protein: ASSLVEASGNTIY

clone size: NA
V gene: TRBV28
J gene: TRBJ1-6
CDR3 protein: ASSPPGFNNSPLH

clone size: NA
V gene: TRBV28
J gene: TRBJ2-1
CDR3 protein: VSGAGRSYNEQF

clone size: NA
V gene: TRBV5-4
J gene: TRBJ2-3
CDR3 protein: ASRYGTSGGTDTQY

clone size: NA
V gene: TRBV5-4
J gene: TRBJ1-2
CDR3 protein: ASSSGQVLYGYT

clone size: once
V gene: TRBV5-8
J gene: TRBJ2-1
CDR3 protein: ASSFSQGSYNEQF

clone size: NA
V gene: TRBV7-2
J gene: TRBJ2-7
CDR3 protein: ASSKRPSGYEQY

clone size: NA
V gene: TRBV7-8
J gene: TRBJ2-7
CDR3 protein: ASSLVVTRSPYEQY

clone size: NA
V gene: TRBV29-1
J gene: TRBJ2-7
CDR3 protein: SVRTSGSYYEQY

clone size: NA
V gene: TRBV5-1
J gene: TRBJ2-5
CDR3 protein: ASSFGSGRETQY

clone size: NA
V gene: TRBV6-6
J gene: TRBJ1-1
CDR3 protein: ATAGGNRKAF

clone size: NA
V gene: TRBV10-2
J gene: TRBJ1-3
CDR3 protein: ASSESFSQVSGNTIY

clone size: NA
V gene: TRBV6-2/TRBV6-3
J gene: TRBJ1-2
CDR3 protein: ASSSGLPNYGYT

clone size: NA
V gene: TRBV7-2
J gene: TRBJ2-1
CDR3 protein: ASSLTGSYNEQF

clone size: NA
V gene: TRBV5-1
J gene: TRBJ2-1
CDR3 protein: ASSTFFASTYNEQF

clone size: NA
V gene: TRBV25-1
J gene: TRBJ2-7
CDR3 protein: ASGRVYEQY

clone size: NA
V gene: TRBV5-8
J gene: TRBJ2-1
CDR3 protein: ASSLAGLAGNEQF

clone size: NA
V gene: TRBV27
J gene: TRBJ1-2
CDR3 protein: ASRRGGDYGYT

clone size: NA
V gene: TRBV3-1/TRBV3-2
J gene: TRBJ1-1
CDR3 protein: ASSQRLQGTEAF

clone size: NA
V gene: TRBV28
J gene: TRBJ1-5
CDR3 protein: ASASGGSNQPQH

clone size: NA
V gene: TRBV2
J gene: TRBJ2-1
CDR3 protein: ASGRGEQF

clone size: many
V gene: TRBV3-1/TRBV3-2
J gene: TRBJ2-2
CDR3 protein: ASREYDTGELF